This TCR beta chain was captured by sequencing in a study of blood T cells in healthy people across ages. This clonotype was seen just once. V was cut by 3 bases and J by 5 bases, with 16 bases left in between. The CDR3 totals 15 residues. CDR1 is MNHNS, CDR2 SASEGT, per germline. Primed by a sample-barcoded 5' primer and a J-beta primer mix, a second PCR proceeded for roughly 6 to 12 cycles. MiXCR, applied by TCRdb to the 5' RACE reads, yields one record per CDR3 protein. The sample carries roughly 800,000 distinct CDR3 sequences, under 40% recorded once. This receptor was obtained from a man aged 18 to 30 in good health. Sequencing was carried out using blood. This chain links TRBV6-1 with TRBJ2-5; D is undetermined. The CDR3 DNA reads TGTGCCAGCAGTGATCCACCGTCGAGTCAGGAGACCCAGTACTTC. Residues: CASSDPPSSQETQYF.